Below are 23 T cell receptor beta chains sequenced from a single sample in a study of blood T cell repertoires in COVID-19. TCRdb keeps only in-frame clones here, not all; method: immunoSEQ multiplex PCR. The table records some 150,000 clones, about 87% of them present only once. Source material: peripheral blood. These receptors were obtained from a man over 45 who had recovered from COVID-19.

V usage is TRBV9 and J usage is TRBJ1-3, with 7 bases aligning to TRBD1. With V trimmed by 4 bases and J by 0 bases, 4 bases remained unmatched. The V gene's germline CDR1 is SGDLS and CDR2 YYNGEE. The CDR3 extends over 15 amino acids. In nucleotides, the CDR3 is TGTGCCAGCAGCCACCGGACAGGCTCTGGAAACACCATATATTTT. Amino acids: CASSHRTGSGNTIYF.

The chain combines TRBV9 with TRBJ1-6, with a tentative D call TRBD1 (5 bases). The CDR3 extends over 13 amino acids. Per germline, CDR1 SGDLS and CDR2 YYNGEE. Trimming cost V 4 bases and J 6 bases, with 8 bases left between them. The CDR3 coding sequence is TGTGCCAGCAGCCCGACAGCTAATTCACCCCTCCACTTT. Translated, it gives CASSPTANSPLHF.

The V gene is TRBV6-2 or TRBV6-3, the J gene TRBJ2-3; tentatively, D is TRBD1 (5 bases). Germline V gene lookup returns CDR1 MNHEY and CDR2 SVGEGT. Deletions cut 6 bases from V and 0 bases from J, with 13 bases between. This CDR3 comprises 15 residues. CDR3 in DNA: TGTGCCAGCAGCATGATAGGGGCCAGCACAGATACGCAGTATTTT. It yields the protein CASSMIGASTDTQYF.

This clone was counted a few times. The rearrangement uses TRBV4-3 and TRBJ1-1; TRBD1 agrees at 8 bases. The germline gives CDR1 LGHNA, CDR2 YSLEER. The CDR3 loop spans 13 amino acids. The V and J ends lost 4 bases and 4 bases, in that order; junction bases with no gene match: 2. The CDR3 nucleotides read TGCGCCAGCAGCCCAGGGGGCCGCACTGAAGCTTTCTTT. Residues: CASSPGGRTEAFF.

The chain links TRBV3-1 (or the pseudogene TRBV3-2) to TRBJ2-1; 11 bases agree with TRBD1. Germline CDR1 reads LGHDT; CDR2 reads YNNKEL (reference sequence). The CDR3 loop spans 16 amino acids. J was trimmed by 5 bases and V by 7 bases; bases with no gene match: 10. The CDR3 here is CASTSTGTGGHNEQFF. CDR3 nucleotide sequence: TGTGCCAGCACCTCTACTGGGACAGGGGGTCACAATGAGCAGTTCTTC.

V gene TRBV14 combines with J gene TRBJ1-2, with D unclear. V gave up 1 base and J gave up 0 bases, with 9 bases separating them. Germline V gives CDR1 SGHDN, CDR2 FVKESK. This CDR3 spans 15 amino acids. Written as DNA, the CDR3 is TGTGCCAGCAGCCAAGCTAAAATAACTAACTATGGCTACACCTTC. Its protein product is CASSQAKITNYGYTF.

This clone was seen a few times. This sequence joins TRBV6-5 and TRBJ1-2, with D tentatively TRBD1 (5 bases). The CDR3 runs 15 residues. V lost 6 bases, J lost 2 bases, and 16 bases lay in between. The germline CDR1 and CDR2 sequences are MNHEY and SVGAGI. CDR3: CASRIGAGLNYGYTF. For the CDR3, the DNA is TGTGCCAGCAGAATAGGGGCGGGACTGAACTATGGCTACACCTTC.

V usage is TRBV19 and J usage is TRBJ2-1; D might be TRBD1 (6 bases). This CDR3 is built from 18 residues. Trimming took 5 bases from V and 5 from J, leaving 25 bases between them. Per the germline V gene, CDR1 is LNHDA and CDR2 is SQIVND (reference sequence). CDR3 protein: CASSAPNGTLWINNEQFF. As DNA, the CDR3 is TGTGCCAGTAGTGCACCCAACGGGACACTTTGGATCAACAATGAGCAGTTCTTC.

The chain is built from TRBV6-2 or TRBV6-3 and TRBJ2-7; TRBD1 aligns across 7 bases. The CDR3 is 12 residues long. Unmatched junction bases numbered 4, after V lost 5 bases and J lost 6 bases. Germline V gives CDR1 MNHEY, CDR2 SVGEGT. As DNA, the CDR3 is TGTGCCAGCAGTCGAAACAGGGGCGAGCAGTACTTC. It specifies CASSRNRGEQYF.

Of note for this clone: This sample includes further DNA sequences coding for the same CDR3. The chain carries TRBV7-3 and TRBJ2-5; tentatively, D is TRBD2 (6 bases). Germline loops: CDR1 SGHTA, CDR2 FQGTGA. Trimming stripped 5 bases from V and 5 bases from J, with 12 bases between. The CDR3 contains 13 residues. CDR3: CASSRTGGETQYF. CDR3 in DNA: TGTGCCAGCAGCCGCACTGGGGGGGAGACCCAGTACTTC.

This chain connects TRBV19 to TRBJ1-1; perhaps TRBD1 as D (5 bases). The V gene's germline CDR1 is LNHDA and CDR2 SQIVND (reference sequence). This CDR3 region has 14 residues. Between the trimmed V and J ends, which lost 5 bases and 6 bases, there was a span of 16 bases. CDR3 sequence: CASSPPGGAAEAFF. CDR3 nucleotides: TGTGCCAGTAGTCCCCCGGGAGGGGCCGCTGAAGCTTTCTTT.

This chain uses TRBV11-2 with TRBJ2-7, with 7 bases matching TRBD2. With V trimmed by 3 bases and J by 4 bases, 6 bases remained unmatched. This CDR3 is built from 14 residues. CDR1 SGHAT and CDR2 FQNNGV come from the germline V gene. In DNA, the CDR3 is TGTGCCAGCAGCTTTATTGGGGGGGGATACGAGCAGTACTTC. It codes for CASSFIGGGYEQYF. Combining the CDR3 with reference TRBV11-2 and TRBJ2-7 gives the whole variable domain EAGVAQSPRYKIIEKRQSVAFWCNPISGHATLYWYQQILGQGPKLLIQFQNNGVVDDSQLPKDRFSAERLKGVDSTLKIQPAKLEDSAVYLCASSFIGGGYEQYFGPGTRLTVT.

The CDR3 loop is CASSWGLAGENTQYF. The DNA for the CDR3 is TGTGCCAGCAGCTGGGGACTAGCGGGGGAAAATACGCAGTATTTT. The chain couples TRBV3-1 (or the pseudogene TRBV3-2) to TRBJ2-3; 14 nucleotides align to TRBD2. The CDR3 totals 15 residues. Trimming cost V 5 bases and J 7 bases; bases outside gene matches: 5. CDR1 and CDR2 (germline): LGHDT, YNNKEL (reference sequence).

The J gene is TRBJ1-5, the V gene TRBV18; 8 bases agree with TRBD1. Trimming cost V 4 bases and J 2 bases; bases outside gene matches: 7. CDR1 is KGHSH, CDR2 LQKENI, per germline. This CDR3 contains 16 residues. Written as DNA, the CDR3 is TGTGCCAGCTCACGTTTTCCGGGACAGGGCAATCAGCCCCAGCATTTT. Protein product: CASSRFPGQGNQPQHF.

The CDR3 sequence is CASSQFGYEQYF. CDR3 coding DNA: TGTGCCAGCAGTCAATTCGGCTACGAGCAGTACTTC. The V call is TRBV6-5, the J call TRBJ2-7; the D is unclear. This CDR3 is 12 amino acids long. V lost 5 bases and J lost 3, with 8 bases in between. Germline loops: CDR1 MNHEY, CDR2 SVGAGI.

In nucleotides, the CDR3 is TGTGCCAGCAGCTTGAAGGAGGGGAACACCGGGGAGCTGTTTTTT. This sequence encodes CASSLKEGNTGELFF. The J gene is TRBJ2-2, the V gene TRBV5-4, with a tentative D call TRBD2 (6 bases). The CDR3 totals 15 residues. Trimming removed 1 base from V and 1 base from J, with 8 bases in between. From germline, CDR1 is SGHNT and CDR2 YYREEE (reference sequence). The full variable domain, with the rest looked up from reference TRBV5-4 and TRBJ2-2, is ETGVTQSPTHLIKTRGQQVTLRCSSQSGHNTVSWYQQALGQGPQFIFQYYREEENGRGNFPPRFSGLQFPNYSSELNVNALELDDSALYLCASSLKEGNTGELFFGEGSRLTVL.

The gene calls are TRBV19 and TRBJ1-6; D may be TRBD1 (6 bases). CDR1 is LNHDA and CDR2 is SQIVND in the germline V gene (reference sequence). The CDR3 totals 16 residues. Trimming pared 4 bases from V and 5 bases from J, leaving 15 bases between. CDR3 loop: CASSRTGLGDNSPLHF. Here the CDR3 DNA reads TGTGCCAGTAGTAGAACAGGGTTGGGTGATAATTCACCCCTCCACTTT.

CDR3 sequence: CASSYSPDRVDGYTF. For the CDR3, the DNA is TGTGCCAGCAGTTACAGCCCAGACAGGGTGGATGGCTACACCTTC. The chain has TRBV6-2 or TRBV6-3 and TRBJ1-2; 7 bases are a match to TRBD1. The CDR3 length is 15 residues. Germline trimming cut 2 bases from V and 6 bases from J; bases unmatched to any gene: 9. The germline CDR1 and CDR2 sequences are MNHEY and SVGEGT.

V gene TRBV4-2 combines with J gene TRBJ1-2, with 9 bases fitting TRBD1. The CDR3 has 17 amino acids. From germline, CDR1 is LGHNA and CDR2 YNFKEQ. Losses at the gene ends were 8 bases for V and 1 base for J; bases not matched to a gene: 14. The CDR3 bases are TGTGCCAGCGGATCAGCGGGACAGGGCCTTATTAACTATGGCTACACCTTC. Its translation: CASGSAGQGLINYGYTF.

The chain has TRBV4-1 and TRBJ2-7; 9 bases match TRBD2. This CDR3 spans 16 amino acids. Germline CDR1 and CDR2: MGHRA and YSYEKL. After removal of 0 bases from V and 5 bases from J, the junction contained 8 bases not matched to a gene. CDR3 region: CASSQDRSSGVHEQYF. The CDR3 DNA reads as TGCGCCAGCAGCCAAGATCGATCTAGCGGGGTCCACGAGCAGTACTTC.

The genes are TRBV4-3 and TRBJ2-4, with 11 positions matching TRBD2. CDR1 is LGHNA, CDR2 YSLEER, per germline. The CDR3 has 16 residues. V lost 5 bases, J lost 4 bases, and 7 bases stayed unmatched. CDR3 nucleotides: TGCGCCAGCAGCGACACACTAGCGGGGGTTAAAAACATTCAGTACTTC. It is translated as CASSDTLAGVKNIQYF.

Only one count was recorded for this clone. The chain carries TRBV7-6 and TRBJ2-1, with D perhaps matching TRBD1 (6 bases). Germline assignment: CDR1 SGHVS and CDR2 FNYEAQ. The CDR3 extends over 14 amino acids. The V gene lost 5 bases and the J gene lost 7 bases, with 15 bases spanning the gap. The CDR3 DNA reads TGTGCCAGCAGCCCCACCGCAGGGGCAAATGAGCAGTTCTTC. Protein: CASSPTAGANEQFF.

CDR3 loop: CASSSGGRSYEQYF. The CDR3, as DNA: TGTGCCAGCTCCTCGGGGGGGCGATCCTACGAGCAGTACTTC. The V call is TRBV7-9, the J call TRBJ2-7; 8 bases align to TRBD2. The CDR3 covers 14 residues. The junction had 7 bases not matched to a gene; V was cut back by 8 bases and J by 1 base. Germline CDR1 is SEHNR and CDR2 is FQNEAQ (reference sequence).